Sequencing of this TCR beta chain was carried out in a study of OX40 agonist ivuxolimab in advanced cancers. Study-level information: The patients received agonistic anti-OX40 (CD134) antibody ivuxolimab. Aged 23 to 79 with a mean of 60 years, they were about 83% male. Study results and caveats: Which antigen the expanded peripheral T cells recognized is unknown.

The table came from immunoSEQ multiplex PCR; TCRdb's copy has only in-frame clones and leaves some out. The sample shows more than 60,000 clones, 80% to 90% of them seen only once. Concerning this clone itself: The target antigen is unknown.

V lost 7 bases, J lost 4 bases, and 9 bases stayed unmatched. The CDR3 is 14 amino acids. Germline values: CDR1 MDHEN, CDR2 SYDVKM. The sequence came from an adult with an advanced solid tumor such as melanoma, head and neck, liver or kidney cancer. Sequencing used CD4+ or CD8+ T cells sorted from blood, obtained in a trial of the OX40 agonist ivuxolimab. V usage is TRBV28 and J usage is TRBJ2-7, with 8 bases aligning to TRBD2. CDR3: CASTIAGTLYEQYF. CDR3 DNA sequence: TGTGCCAGCACCATAGCGGGAACTTTGTACGAGCAGTACTTC.